This T cell receptor (beta chain) originates from a study of CD8+CD57+ T cells in acquired aplastic anemia. There are many counts of this clonotype. Its antigen is not known. Patients chosen for sequencing had CD8+CD57+ cells that had expanded, as shown by flow cytometry. Severe acquired aplastic anemia was present in every patient. When blood sampling took place, the patients had received no therapy. Study observations and caveats: Roughly 31 CD8+ CDR3 sequences occurred in both the patients and the controls. The study found no significant CD8+ Simpson's diversity difference between patients and controls.

Template material for TCR beta VDJ and CDR3 profiling consisted of genomic DNA. TCRdb analysed the reads with MiXCR anew, one entry per CDR3 protein. The sample holds under 200,000 distinct CDR3 sequences, about 50% seen once. Specimen: sorted CD4+, CD8+, or CD8+CD57+ T cells (not recorded which) from PBMCs. This TCR derives from a human donor with aplastic anemia.

The DNA for the CDR3 is TGCAGTGCTAGTCAGGGAGGAGGGTATGGCTACACCTTC. It translates to CSASQGGGYGYTF. This chain uses TRBV20-1 with TRBJ1-2, with a possible D match to TRBD1 (5 bases). Germline lookup yields CDR1 DFQATT and CDR2 SNEGSKA (reference sequence). V was clipped by 3 bases and J by 5 bases, with 13 bases between them. This CDR3 contains 13 residues.